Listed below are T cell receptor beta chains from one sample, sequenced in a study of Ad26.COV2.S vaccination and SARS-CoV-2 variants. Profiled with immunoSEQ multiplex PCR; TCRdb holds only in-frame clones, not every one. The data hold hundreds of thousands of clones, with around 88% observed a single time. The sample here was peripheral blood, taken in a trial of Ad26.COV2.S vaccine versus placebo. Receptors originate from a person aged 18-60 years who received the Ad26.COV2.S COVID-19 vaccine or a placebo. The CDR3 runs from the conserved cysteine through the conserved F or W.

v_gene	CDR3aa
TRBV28	CASSLGGKGAFF
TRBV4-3	CASSQGSGGGEKAFF
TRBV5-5	CASSFWDTGELFF
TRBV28	CASSLNRVLNEKLFF
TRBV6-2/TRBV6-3	CASSPLAKTDTQYF
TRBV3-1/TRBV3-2	CASSHGLPPGQAF
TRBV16	CASSPLGRRAEAFF
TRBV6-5	CASSYSGSYGYTF
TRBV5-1	CASSLGQSGTQYF
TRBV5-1	CASSVTSGTYNEQFF
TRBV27	CASRLTPSGGGEKLFF
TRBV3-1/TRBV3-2	CASSSRGAPSYNEQFF
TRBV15	CATSSRTGRYQPQHF
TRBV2	CASSGESVRNEQFF
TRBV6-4	CASSEREEDGNTIYF